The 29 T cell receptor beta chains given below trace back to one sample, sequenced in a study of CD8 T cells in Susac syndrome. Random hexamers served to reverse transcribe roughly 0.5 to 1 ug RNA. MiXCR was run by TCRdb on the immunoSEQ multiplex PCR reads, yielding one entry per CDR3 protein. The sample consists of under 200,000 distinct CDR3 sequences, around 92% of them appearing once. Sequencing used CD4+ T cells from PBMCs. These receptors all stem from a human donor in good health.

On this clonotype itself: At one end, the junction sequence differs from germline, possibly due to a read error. In DNA, the CDR3 is TGTGCCAGCAATTTAGCTTCCACGGCCAACGAGCAGTACTTC. Translated: CASNLASTANEQYF. The chain joins TRBV28 to TRBJ2-7; D gene uncertain. This CDR3 region has 14 residues. CDR1 and CDR2 (germline): MDHEN, SYDVKM.

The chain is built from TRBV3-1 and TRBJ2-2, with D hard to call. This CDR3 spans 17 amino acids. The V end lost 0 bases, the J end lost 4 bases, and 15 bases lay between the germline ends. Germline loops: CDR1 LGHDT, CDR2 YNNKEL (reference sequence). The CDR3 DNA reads TGTGCCAGCAGCCAAGATCTCACAACGCGTGGCACCGGGGAGCTGTTTTTT. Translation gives CASSQDLTTRGTGELFF.

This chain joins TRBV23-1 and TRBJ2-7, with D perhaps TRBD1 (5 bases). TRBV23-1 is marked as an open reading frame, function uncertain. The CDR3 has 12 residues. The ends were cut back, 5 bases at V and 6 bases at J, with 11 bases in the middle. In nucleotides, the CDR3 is TGCGCCAGCAGTAAACAAAGGGGCGAGCAGTACTTC. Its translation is CASSKQRGEQYF.

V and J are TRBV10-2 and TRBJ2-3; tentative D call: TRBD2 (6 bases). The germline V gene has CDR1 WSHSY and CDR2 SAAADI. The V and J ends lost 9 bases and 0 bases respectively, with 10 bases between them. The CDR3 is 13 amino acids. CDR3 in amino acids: CASLGGSTDTQYF. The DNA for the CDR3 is TGCGCCAGTCTCGGGGGAAGCACAGATACGCAGTATTTT.

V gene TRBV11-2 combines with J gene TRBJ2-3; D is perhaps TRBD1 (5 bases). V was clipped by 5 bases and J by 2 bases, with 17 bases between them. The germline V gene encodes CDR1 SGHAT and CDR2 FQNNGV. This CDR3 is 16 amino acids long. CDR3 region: CASSQGADTSTDTQYF. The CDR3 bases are TGTGCCAGCAGCCAAGGGGCCGACACCTCCACAGATACGCAGTATTTT.

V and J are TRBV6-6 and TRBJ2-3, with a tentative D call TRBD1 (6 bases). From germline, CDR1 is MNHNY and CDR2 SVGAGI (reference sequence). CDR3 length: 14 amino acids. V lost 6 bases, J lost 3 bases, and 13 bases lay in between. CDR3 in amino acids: CASSKMGATDTQYF. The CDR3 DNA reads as TGTGCCAGCAGCAAGATGGGGGCGACAGATACGCAGTATTTT.

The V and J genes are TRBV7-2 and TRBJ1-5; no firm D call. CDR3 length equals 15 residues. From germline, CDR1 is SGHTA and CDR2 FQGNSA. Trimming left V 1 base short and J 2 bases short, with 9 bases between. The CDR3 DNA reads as TGTGCCAGCAGCTTAGATCGGAGGGGCAATCAGCCCCAGCATTTT. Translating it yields CASSLDRRGNQPQHF.

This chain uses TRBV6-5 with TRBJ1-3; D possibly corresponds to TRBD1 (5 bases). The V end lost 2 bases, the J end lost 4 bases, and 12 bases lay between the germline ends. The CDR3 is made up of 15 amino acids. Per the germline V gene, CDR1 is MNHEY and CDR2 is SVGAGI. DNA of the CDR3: TGTGCCAGCAGTTACGGGGGGGAGACGGGAAACACCATATATTTT. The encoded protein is CASSYGGETGNTIYF.

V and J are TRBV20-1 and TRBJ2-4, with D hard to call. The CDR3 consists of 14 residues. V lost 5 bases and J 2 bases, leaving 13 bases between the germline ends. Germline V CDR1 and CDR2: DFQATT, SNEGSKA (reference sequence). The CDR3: CSAPRSPTKNIQYF. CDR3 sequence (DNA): TGCAGTGCTCCGAGGTCCCCTACCAAAAACATTCAGTACTTC.

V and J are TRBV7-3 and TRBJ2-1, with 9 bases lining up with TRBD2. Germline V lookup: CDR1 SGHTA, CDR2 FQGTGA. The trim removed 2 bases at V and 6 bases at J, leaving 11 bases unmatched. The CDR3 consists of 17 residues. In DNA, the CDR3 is TGTGCCAGCAGCTTAGATCTGGGGGCGGGAGGGTTCAATGAGCAGTTCTTC. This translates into CASSLDLGAGGFNEQFF.

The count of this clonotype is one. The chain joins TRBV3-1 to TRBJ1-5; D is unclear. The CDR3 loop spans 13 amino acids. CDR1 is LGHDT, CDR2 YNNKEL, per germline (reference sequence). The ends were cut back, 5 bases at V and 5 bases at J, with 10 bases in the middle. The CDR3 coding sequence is TGTGCCAGCAGCAGAGGACGGTATCAGCCCCAGCATTTT. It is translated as CASSRGRYQPQHF.

CDR3 nucleotide sequence: TGTGCCAGCAGCCGGGACAACCCGAGCTATGGCTACACCTTC. Residues: CASSRDNPSYGYTF. The chain combines TRBV7-9 with TRBJ1-2; D is possibly TRBD1 (6 bases). CDR1 and CDR2 (germline): SEHNR, FQNEAQ (reference sequence). This CDR3 region has 14 residues. The V end lost 5 bases, the J end lost 4 bases, and 14 bases lay between the germline ends.

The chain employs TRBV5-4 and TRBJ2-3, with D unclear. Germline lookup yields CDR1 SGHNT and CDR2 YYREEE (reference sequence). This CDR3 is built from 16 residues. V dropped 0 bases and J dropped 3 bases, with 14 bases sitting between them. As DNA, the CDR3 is TGTGCCAGCAGCTTGGCGCGGAGTAAGAAGACAGATACGCAGTATTTT. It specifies CASSLARSKKTDTQYF.

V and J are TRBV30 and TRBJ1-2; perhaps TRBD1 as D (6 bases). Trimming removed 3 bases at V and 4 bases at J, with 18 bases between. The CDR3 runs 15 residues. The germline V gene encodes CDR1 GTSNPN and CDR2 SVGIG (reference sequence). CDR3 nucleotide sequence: TGTGCCTGGAGCCTACCGGGGGGGCTAGGCTATGGCTACACCTTC. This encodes CAWSLPGGLGYGYTF.

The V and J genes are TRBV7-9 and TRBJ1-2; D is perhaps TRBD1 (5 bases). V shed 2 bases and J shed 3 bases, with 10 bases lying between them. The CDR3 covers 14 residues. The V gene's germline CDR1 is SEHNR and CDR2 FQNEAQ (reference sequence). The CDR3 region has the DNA TGTGCCAGCAGCTTACAGGGACGATACTATGGCTACACCTTC. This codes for CASSLQGRYYGYTF.

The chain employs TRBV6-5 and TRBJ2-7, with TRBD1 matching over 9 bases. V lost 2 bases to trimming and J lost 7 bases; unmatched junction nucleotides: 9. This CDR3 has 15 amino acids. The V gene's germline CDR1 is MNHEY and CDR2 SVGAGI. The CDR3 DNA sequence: TGTGCCAGCAGTTACGTACGGACAGGGGACCGAGAGCAGTACTTC. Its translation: CASSYVRTGDREQYF.

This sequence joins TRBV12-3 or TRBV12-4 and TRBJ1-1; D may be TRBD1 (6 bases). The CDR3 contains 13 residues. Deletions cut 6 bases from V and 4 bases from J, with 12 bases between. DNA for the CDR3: TGTGCCAGCAGGGCCGGACAGCTCACTGAAGCTTTCTTT. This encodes CASRAGQLTEAFF.

The CDR3 DNA reads as TGCAGCGTTGAAGAAGGCGGTGGACAGCCCCAGCATTTT. The encoded protein is CSVEEGGGQPQHF. The genes are TRBV29-1 and TRBJ1-5, with D unresolved. The germline V and J ends were trimmed by 0 bases and 7 bases, with 10 bases remaining between them. Germline CDR1 reads SQVTM; CDR2 reads ANQGSEA. The CDR3 is 13 residues long.

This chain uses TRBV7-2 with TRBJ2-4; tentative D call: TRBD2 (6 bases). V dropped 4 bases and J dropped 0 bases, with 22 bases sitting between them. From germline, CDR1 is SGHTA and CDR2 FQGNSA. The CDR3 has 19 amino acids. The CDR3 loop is CASSSGGGTVKVAKNIQYF. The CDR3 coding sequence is TGTGCCAGCAGCTCTGGAGGCGGGACGGTAAAAGTAGCCAAAAACATTCAGTACTTC. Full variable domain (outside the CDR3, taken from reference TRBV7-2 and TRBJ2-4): GAGVSQSPSNKVTEKGKDVELRCDPISGHTALYWYRQSLGQGLEFLIYFQGNSAPDKSGLPSDRFSAERTGGSVSTLTIQRTQQEDSAVYLCASSSGGGTVKVAKNIQYFGAGTRLSVL.

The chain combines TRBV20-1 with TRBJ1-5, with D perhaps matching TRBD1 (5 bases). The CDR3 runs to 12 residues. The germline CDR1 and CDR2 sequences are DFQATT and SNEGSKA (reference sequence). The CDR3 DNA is TGCAGCATTTTGGGGGAGAATCAGCCCCAGCATTTT. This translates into CSILGENQPQHF.

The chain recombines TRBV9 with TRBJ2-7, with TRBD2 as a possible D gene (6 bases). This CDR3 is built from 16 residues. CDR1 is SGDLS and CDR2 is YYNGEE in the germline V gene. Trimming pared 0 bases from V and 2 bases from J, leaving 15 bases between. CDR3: CASSVGSLAQTYEQYF. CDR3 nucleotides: TGTGCCAGCAGCGTAGGATCTCTAGCGCAGACCTACGAGCAGTACTTC.

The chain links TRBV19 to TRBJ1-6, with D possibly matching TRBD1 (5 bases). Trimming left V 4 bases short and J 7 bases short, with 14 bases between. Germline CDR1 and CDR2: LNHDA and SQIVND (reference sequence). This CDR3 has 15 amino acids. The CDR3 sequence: CASSREQGRNSPLHF. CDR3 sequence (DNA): TGTGCCAGTAGTAGGGAGCAGGGAAGGAATTCACCCCTCCACTTT.

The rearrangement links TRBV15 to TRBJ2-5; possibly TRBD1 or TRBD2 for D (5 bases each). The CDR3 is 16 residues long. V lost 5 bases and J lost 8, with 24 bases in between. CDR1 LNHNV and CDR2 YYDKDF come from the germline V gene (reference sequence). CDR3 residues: CATSGGYTDPKRTQYF. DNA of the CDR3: TGTGCCACCAGCGGGGGATACACCGACCCCAAGAGAACCCAGTACTTC.

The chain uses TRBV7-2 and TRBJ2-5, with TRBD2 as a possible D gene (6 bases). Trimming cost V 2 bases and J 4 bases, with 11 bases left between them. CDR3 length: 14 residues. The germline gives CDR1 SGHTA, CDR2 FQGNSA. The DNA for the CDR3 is TGTGCCAGCAGCTTAAGTGGAGGGAGAGAGACCCAGTACTTC. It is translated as CASSLSGGRETQYF.

CDR3 residues: CASSASGTFTYNEQFF. Here the CDR3 DNA reads TGTGCCAGCAGTGCCTCCGGGACCTTTACCTACAATGAGCAGTTCTTC. The chain carries TRBV2 and TRBJ2-1, with D tentatively TRBD1 or TRBD2 (5 bases each). Deletions cut 4 bases from V and 2 bases from J, with 15 bases between. Per the germline V gene, CDR1 is SNHLY and CDR2 is FYNNEI. This CDR3 is built from 16 residues.

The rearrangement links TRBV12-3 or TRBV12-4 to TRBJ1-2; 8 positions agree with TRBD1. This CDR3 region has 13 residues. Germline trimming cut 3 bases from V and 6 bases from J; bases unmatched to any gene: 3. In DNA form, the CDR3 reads TGTGCCAGCAGTTTGGACAGGGAGGATGGCTACACCTTC. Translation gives CASSLDREDGYTF.

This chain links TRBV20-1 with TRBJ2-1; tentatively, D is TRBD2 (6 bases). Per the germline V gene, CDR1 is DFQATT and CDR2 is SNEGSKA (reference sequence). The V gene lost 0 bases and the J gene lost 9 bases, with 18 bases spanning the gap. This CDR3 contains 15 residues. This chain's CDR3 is CSARDSRRASGEQFF. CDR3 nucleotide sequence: TGCAGTGCTAGAGATAGCCGGAGGGCCTCGGGTGAGCAGTTCTTC.

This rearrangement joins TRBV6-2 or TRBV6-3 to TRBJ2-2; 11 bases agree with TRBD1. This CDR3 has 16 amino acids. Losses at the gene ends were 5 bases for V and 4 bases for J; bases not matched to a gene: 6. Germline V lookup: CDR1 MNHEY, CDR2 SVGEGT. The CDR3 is CASSDGQGATTGELFF. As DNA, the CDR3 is TGTGCCAGCAGTGACGGACAGGGGGCGACCACCGGGGAGCTGTTTTTT.

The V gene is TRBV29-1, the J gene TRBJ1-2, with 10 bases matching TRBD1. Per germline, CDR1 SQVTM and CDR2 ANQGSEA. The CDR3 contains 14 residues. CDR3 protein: CGIAPGTGEGGYTF. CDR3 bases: TGCGGCATTGCTCCCGGGACAGGGGAGGGTGGCTACACCTTC.